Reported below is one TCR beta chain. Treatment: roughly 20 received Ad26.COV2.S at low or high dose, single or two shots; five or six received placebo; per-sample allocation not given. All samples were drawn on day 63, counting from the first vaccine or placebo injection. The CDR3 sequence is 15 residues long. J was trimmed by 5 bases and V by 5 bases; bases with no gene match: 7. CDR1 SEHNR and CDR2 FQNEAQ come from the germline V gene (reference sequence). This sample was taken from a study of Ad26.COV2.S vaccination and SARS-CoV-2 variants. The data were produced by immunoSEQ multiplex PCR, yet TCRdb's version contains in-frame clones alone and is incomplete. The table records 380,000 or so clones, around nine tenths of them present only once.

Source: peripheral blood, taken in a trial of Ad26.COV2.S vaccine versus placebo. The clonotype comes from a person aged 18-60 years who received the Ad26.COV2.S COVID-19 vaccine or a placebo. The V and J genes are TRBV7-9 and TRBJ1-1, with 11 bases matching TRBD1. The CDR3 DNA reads TGTGCCAGCAGCCACAGGACAGGGGGCTGGACTGAAGCTTTCTTT. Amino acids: CASSHRTGGWTEAFF.